This is a list of T cell receptor beta chains from one sample in a study of T-cell memory formation after mild COVID-19. TCRdb recomputed calls from the 5' RACE reads with MiXCR, one row per CDR3 protein. Of 250,000 to 400,000 distinct CDR3 sequences listed, approximately 14% were seen once; the top ten hold about 21%. Material: PBMCs or a T cell subset sorted from them (not recorded which). The source of these receptors is a man in his late teens or twenties who had mild COVID-19 (a few samples of this study predate the infection). Cell type and time point are not known. Both conserved end residues are part of each CDR3. D genes are given only for firm matches. Not all rows give a size; the values are once, few, many and, for expanded clones, a class.

clone_size	j_call	d_call	v_call	cdr3_nt	cdr3_aa
few	TRBJ2-4	TRBD1	TRBV12-3/TRBV12-4	TGTGCCAGCAGCCCCAGGGGGTTCCACATAGAGATAGGGGACATTCAGTACTTC	CASSPRGFHIEIGDIQYF
few	TRBJ2-3	-	TRBV4-2	TGTGCCAGCAGCCAAGATCCCCTCCTATTAACAGATACGCAGTATTTT	CASSQDPLLLTDTQYF
few	TRBJ2-1	-	TRBV5-4	TGTGCCAGCAGCTTGGATCCAGGGTGGGAGTCCAATGAGCAGTTCTTC	CASSLDPGWESNEQFF
-	TRBJ1-2	-	TRBV12-3/TRBV12-4	TGTGCCAGCAGTTTTTCGGGGGCCTATGGCTACACCTTC	CASSFSGAYGYTF
-	TRBJ1-3	-	TRBV4-1	TGCGCCAGCAGCCCCCGCCCACTCTCTGGAAACACCATATATTTT	CASSPRPLSGNTIYF
-	TRBJ2-2	-	TRBV5-5	TGTGCCAGCAGCTGGGGCAGGGAACGCGGGGAGCTGTTTTTT	CASSWGRERGELFF
few	TRBJ2-1	-	TRBV4-3	TGCGCCAGCAGCGGAGGGTCGACGGTCAATGAGCAGTTCTTC	CASSGGSTVNEQFF
few	TRBJ1-1	-	TRBV2	TGTGCCAGCAGTGGTCAGGAGCTCACTGAAGCTTTCTTT	CASSGQELTEAFF
few	TRBJ2-6	-	TRBV15	TGTGCCACCAGCCCCGGACGTGCGGCTGGGGCCAACGTCCTGACTTTC	CATSPGRAAGANVLTF
few	TRBJ1-2	TRBD1	TRBV5-1	TGCGCCAGCAGAGTGGGACAGGGGAACTATGGCTACACCTTC	CASRVGQGNYGYTF
many	TRBJ2-5	-	TRBV5-4	TGTGCCAGCAGCTTTTATCAGGGAAAGTCAGAGACCCAGTACTTC	CASSFYQGKSETQYF
few	TRBJ2-2	-	TRBV10-3	TGTGCCATCAGTGACTCGGCGAGGAACACCGGGGAGCTGTTTTTT	CAISDSARNTGELFF
many	TRBJ2-1	-	TRBV4-3	TGCGCCAGCAGCCAAGATGGGTTTATCAATGAGCAGTTCTTC	CASSQDGFINEQFF
few	TRBJ2-1	-	TRBV6-2/TRBV6-3	TGTGCCAGCAGTTACTCGTCCCCCGGGGACCACAATGAGCAGTTCTTC	CASSYSSPGDHNEQFF
few	TRBJ1-1	-	TRBV29-1	TGCAGCGTTGAAAAGATGGCAGGCGGCACTGAAGCTTTCTTT	CSVEKMAGGTEAFF
-	TRBJ1-5	-	TRBV7-3	TGTGCCAGCAGCCTCCAGGGAACGATGGCAGATACGCAGCATTTT	CASSLQGTMADTQHF
-	TRBJ1-6	TRBD1	TRBV28	TGTGCCAGCAGAGCGGGACAGAATTCACCCCTCCACTTT	CASRAGQNSPLHF
many	TRBJ2-1	-	TRBV29-1	TGCAGTGCCGAGTTCCGGGACAATGAGCAGTTCTTC	CSAEFRDNEQFF
-	TRBJ1-5	-	TRBV20-1	TGCAGTGCTAGATATCCGGGCAGGGTGAATCAGCCCCAGCATTTT	CSARYPGRVNQPQHF
-	TRBJ2-7	TRBD1	TRBV11-2	TGTGCCAGCAGCTCCTCAAGACAGGGGTTAATCGTCGGGCAGTACTTC	CASSSSRQGLIVGQYF
-	TRBJ2-2	-	TRBV15	TGTGCCACCAGTCAGGGTTTCGCCGGGGAGCTGTTTTTT	CATSQGFAGELFF
-	TRBJ1-2	TRBD1	TRBV28	TGTGCCAGCAGCACCCACGGGACAGGGCTTTCCTATGGCTACACCTTC	CASSTHGTGLSYGYTF
few	TRBJ2-5	-	TRBV5-1	TGCGCCAGCAGTTCCCTTGATCCCGAAGAGACCCAGTACTTC	CASSSLDPEETQYF
few	TRBJ2-7	TRBD2	TRBV18	TGTGCCAGCTCACCGGGGCGGGGGACTTGGGAGCAGTACTTC	CASSPGRGTWEQYF
-	TRBJ2-3	-	TRBV10-3	TGTGCCACCTGGATAGGACCTCGGGGGCTAGATACGCAGTATTTT	CATWIGPRGLDTQYF
few	TRBJ1-1	-	TRBV7-2	TGTGCCAGCAGCACCCGGACTGGCCCTTTCTTT	CASSTRTGPFF
-	TRBJ1-1	-	TRBV7-6	TGTGCCAGCAGCCCGAAGGGGAACACTGAAGCTTTCTTT	CASSPKGNTEAFF
-	TRBJ1-5	-	TRBV4-1	TGCGCCAGCAGCCAAGTTAGGAGATTTAGCAATCAGCCCCAGCATTTT	CASSQVRRFSNQPQHF
few	TRBJ2-1	-	TRBV6-2/TRBV6-3	TGTGCCAGCACCCTCGGGAAAGGAGGGGGGGAAAATGAGCAGTTCTTC	CASTLGKGGGENEQFF
-	TRBJ1-2	-	TRBV14	TGTGCCAGCAGCCAAGTCATTAGGGGGGGAACCTATGGCTACACCTTC	CASSQVIRGGTYGYTF
-	TRBJ2-1	TRBD2	TRBV2	TGTGCCAGCAGTTTTGAAGCGACTAGCGGGGACAATGAGCAGTTCTTC	CASSFEATSGDNEQFF
-	TRBJ2-3	TRBD2	TRBV7-3	TGTGCCAGCAGCTCTAGCGGGGGGGCCCCCGATACGCAGTATTTT	CASSSSGGAPDTQYF
few	TRBJ1-3	-	TRBV12-3/TRBV12-4	TGTGCCAGCAGTTTTGGGTTTCAAGGAAACACCATATATTTT	CASSFGFQGNTIYF
few	TRBJ2-2	TRBD1	TRBV6-5	TGTGCCAGCAGTTCGGGGACAGGCGAAATGGCCGGGGAGCTGTTTTTT	CASSSGTGEMAGELFF
-	TRBJ2-1	-	TRBV9	TGTGCCAGCAGCGCGGGACTCCTCTCCTACAATGAGCAGTTCTTC	CASSAGLLSYNEQFF
few	TRBJ2-7	TRBD1	TRBV11-3	TGTGCCAGCAGCCCCGGAACCGGGACAGGGGAGAACGAGCAGTACTTC	CASSPGTGTGENEQYF
few	TRBJ2-1	-	TRBV5-1	TGCGCCAGCAGCCCGGGGTCAATCAATGAGCAGTTCTTC	CASSPGSINEQFF
-	TRBJ1-2	-	TRBV5-1	TGCGCCAGCAGCTCCGCCCCGGCAGGTTCTGGCTACACCTTC	CASSSAPAGSGYTF
many	TRBJ2-3	TRBD1	TRBV20-1	TGCAGTGCTAGTTTTCCGACAGGGAACACAGATACGCAGTATTTT	CSASFPTGNTDTQYF
-	TRBJ1-2	-	TRBV13	TGTGCCAGCAGCCCAGTACAGGAGAACTATGGCTACACCTTC	CASSPVQENYGYTF
few	TRBJ2-5	-	TRBV7-9	TGTGCCAGCAGCTTCAAGGGGGCGGGGAAGGATCAAGAGACCCAGTACTTC	CASSFKGAGKDQETQYF
-	TRBJ1-2	TRBD1	TRBV25-1	TGTGCCAGCACTACTCTGGGGGGGACAGGTGGCTACACATTC	CASTTLGGTGGYTF
-	TRBJ2-3	TRBD2	TRBV7-7	TGTGCCAGCAGCTTGGGACTAGCGTGTACAGATACGCAGTATTTT	CASSLGLACTDTQYF
-	TRBJ2-1	-	TRBV5-6	TGTGCCAGCAGCTTTTCGACGTACAATGAGCAGTTCTTC	CASSFSTYNEQFF
-	TRBJ2-4	TRBD1	TRBV6-5	TGTGCCAGCAGTTATACCCTACAGGGGGCGGTCAAAAACATTCAGTACTTC	CASSYTLQGAVKNIQYF
few	TRBJ1-3	-	TRBV6-5	TGTGCCAGCAGTTACGGTCGGAACTCTGGAAACACCATATATTTT	CASSYGRNSGNTIYF
many	TRBJ1-2	-	TRBV27	TGTGCCAGCAGTTTAAAGGGGGACTATGGCTACACCTTC	CASSLKGDYGYTF
many	TRBJ2-3	TRBD1	TRBV5-4	TGTGCCAGCAGCGTACAGGGGGCCACAGATACGCAGTATTTT	CASSVQGATDTQYF
-	TRBJ2-3	TRBD1	TRBV5-1	TGCGCCAGCAGCCACCCTGACAGGGGGACGCAGTATTTT	CASSHPDRGTQYF
-	TRBJ1-1	-	TRBV3-1	TGTGCCAGCAGCCACGACAGTCAAGAAGCTTTCTTT	CASSHDSQEAFF
many	TRBJ2-1	TRBD2	TRBV14	TGTGCCAGCAGCTTATCCCCGGGACTAGCGGTCCCCCTCAATGTGGAGCAGTTCTTC	CASSLSPGLAVPLNVEQFF
many	TRBJ2-2	-	TRBV7-3	TGTGCCAGCAGCCTGCAGGAGACCGGGGAGCTGTTTTTT	CASSLQETGELFF